This T cell receptor beta chain emerged from a study of cytomegalovirus exposure and HLA in healthy donors. Primers included in the PCR were 60 Vbeta and 13 Jbeta primers. TCRdb's table, derived via immunoSEQ multiplex PCR, lists solely in-frame clones and lacks some. The repertoire holds 80,000 to 95,000 clones, with just under 70% as singletons. Trimming took 0 bases from V and 2 from J; bases not matched to a gene: 6. In germline, CDR1 is SGHRS, CDR2 YFSETQ. This CDR3 is 16 amino acids long. The chain links TRBV5-1 to TRBJ2-3; 7 nucleotides line up with TRBD2. Sequencing was done on a sample of PBMCs. The receptor was isolated from a woman in her fifties or sixties in good health and CMV-seropositive. CDR3 protein: CASSLDGGGATDTQYF. CDR3 nucleotides: TGCGCCAGCAGCTTGGATGGGGGAGGGGCCACAGATACGCAGTATTTT. The whole variable domain, remainder taken from reference TRBV5-1 and TRBJ2-3, is KAGVTQTPRYLIKTRGQQVTLSCSPISGHRSVSWYQQTPGQGLQFLFEYFSETQRNKGNFPGRFSGRQFSNSRSEMNVSTLELGDSALYLCASSLDGGGATDTQYFGPGTRLTVL.